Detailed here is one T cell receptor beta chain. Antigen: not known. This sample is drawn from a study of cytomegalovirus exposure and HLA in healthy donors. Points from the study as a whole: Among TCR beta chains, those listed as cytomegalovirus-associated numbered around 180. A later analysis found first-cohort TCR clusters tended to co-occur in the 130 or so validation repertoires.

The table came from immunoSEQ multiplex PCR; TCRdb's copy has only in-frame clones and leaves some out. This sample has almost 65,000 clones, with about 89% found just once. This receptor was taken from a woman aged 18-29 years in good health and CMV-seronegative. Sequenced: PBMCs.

The DNA for the CDR3 is TGTGCCAGCAGTGAATCGACAGGGGGAAAGAACTATGGCTACACCTTC. It specifies CASSESTGGKNYGYTF. V and J are TRBV25-1 and TRBJ1-2, with 9 bases that match TRBD1. CDR1 and CDR2 from the germline V gene are MGHDK and SYGVNS. V was clipped by 1 base and J by 2 bases; unmatched bases: 5. The length of the CDR3 is 16 residues.